The 23 T cell receptor beta chains listed next were all sequenced from one sample in a study of blood T cells in healthy people across ages. The second PCR ran about 6 to 11 cycles with a sample-barcoded 5' primer and J-beta primers. TCRdb recomputed calls from the 5' RACE reads with MiXCR, one row per CDR3 protein. The sample includes hundreds of thousands of distinct CDR3 sequences, less than 60% of them seen just once. The sequenced sample was blood. The receptors stem from a man older than 75 in good health.

The DNA for the CDR3 is TGTGCCAGCAGTTTATGGTCAGCGTACAATCAGCCCCAGCATTTT. Residues: CASSLWSAYNQPQHF. The V call is TRBV28, the J call TRBJ1-5, with unresolved D. V was pared by 0 bases and J by 3 bases, with 9 bases between. Germline V CDR1 and CDR2: MDHEN, SYDVKM. The CDR3 contains 15 residues.

This chain links TRBV12-3 or TRBV12-4 with TRBJ1-2; maybe TRBD1 (5 bases). Trimming stripped 5 bases from V and 10 bases from J, with 23 bases between. The CDR3 length is 15 residues. The CDR3 reads CASSPTSGGARDYTF. The CDR3, as DNA: TGTGCCAGCAGTCCCACAAGTGGTGGGGCCCGCGACTACACCTTC.

This clonotype was counted only a few times. V usage is TRBV4-1 and J usage is TRBJ2-5, with a tentative D call TRBD1 (5 bases). The DNA end is a closer match to TRBJ2-7, so the J assignment may be wrong. CDR3 length: 17 residues. Germline values: CDR1 MGHRA, CDR2 YSYEKL. The CDR3 DNA reads as TGCGCCAGCAGCCAAGGGGTTGGGGCAAAGGAGAAGTTCGAGCAGTACTTC. Encoded protein: CASSQGVGAKEKFEQYF.

V is TRBV7-9 and J is TRBJ2-7, with 11 bases fitting TRBD2. Looked up from germline, CDR1 is SEHNR and CDR2 is FQNEAQ (reference sequence). The CDR3 spans 14 residues. J lost 3 bases, V lost 7 bases, and 5 bases had no gene match. In nucleotides, the CDR3 is TGTGCCAGCATGCTAGCGGGAGGCCACTACGAGCAGTACTTC. Translation gives CASMLAGGHYEQYF.

In this sample, this clonotype turned up a few times. The chain joins TRBV7-3 to TRBJ2-5; D is perhaps TRBD2 (6 bases). This CDR3 has 14 residues. Germline V CDR1 and CDR2: SGHTA, FQGTGA. Trimming pared 1 base from V and 8 bases from J, leaving 14 bases between. CDR3 sequence: CASSLNSLAGTQYF. CDR3 DNA sequence: TGTGCCAGCAGCTTAAATTCACTAGCTGGTACCCAGTACTTC.

The gene calls are TRBV5-1 and TRBJ2-7; possibly TRBD2 for D (5 bases). Between the trimmed V and J ends, which lost 0 bases and 6 bases, there was a span of 13 bases. Germline CDR1 and CDR2: SGHRS and YFSETQ. This CDR3 is 14 amino acids long. The CDR3 here is CASSLELEGSEQYF. In DNA form, the CDR3 reads TGCGCCAGCAGCTTGGAATTAGAGGGAAGCGAGCAGTACTTC.

This clonotype occurred once. The genes are TRBV20-1 and TRBJ2-4; either TRBD1 or TRBD2 may supply D (6 bases each). Trimming left V 6 bases short and J 5 bases short, with 11 bases between. The germline V gene encodes CDR1 DFQATT and CDR2 SNEGSKA (reference sequence). The CDR3 contains 12 residues. The CDR3 DNA follows: TGCAGTGCCCCTCGGGGGCAAAACATTCAGTACTTC. Its protein is CSAPRGQNIQYF.

The chain's CDR3 is CAISETGGNQPQHF. The CDR3 nucleotides read TGTGCCATCAGTGAGACAGGGGGCAATCAGCCCCAGCATTTT. The chain joins TRBV10-3 to TRBJ1-5; TRBD1 agrees at 7 bases. With 2 bases clipped from V and 2 bases from J, the junction kept 0 bases outside the gene matches. This CDR3 has 14 amino acids. CDR1 is ENHRY and CDR2 is SYGVKD in the germline V gene.

With respect to this clonotype: The junction departs from the called germline gene at one end, perhaps through a read error. The chain carries TRBV29-1 and TRBJ2-1; TRBD2 matches at 10 bases. CDR3 length: 14 amino acids. The V gene's germline CDR1 is SQVTM and CDR2 ANQGSEA. CDR3 amino acids: CSVGASGSYNERFF. The CDR3 DNA reads TGCAGCGTTGGGGCTAGCGGGAGCTACAATGAGCGGTTCTTC.

The chain uses TRBV6-2 or TRBV6-3 and TRBJ2-1; 16 bases match TRBD2. Germline values: CDR1 MNHEY, CDR2 SVGEGT. The V and J ends lost 7 bases and 6 bases, in that order; junction bases with no gene match: 9. The CDR3 has 17 residues. The CDR3 region is CASKPLGTSGRVNEQFF. CDR3 DNA: TGTGCCAGCAAGCCCCTAGGGACTAGCGGGAGGGTCAATGAGCAGTTCTTC.

CDR3 DNA sequence: TGTGCCAGCAGTTACGGCAGGGGGCTAGAGACCCAGTACTTC. This translates into CASSYGRGLETQYF. The chain combines TRBV6-5 with TRBJ2-5, with TRBD1 identical over 8 bases. The CDR3 consists of 14 residues. Per the germline V gene, CDR1 is MNHEY and CDR2 is SVGAGI. With 2 bases clipped from V and 4 bases from J, the junction kept 3 bases outside the gene matches.

With regard to this clonotype: A read error may produce the germline difference seen at one junction end. The chain has TRBV7-6 and TRBJ2-7; 10 nucleotides agree with TRBD1. The germline CDR1 and CDR2 sequences are SGHVS and FNYEAQ. This CDR3 has 14 residues. CDR3 residues: CVSSLGTGEREQYF. CDR3 sequence (DNA): TGTGTCAGCAGCTTAGGGACAGGGGAGCGCGAGCAGTACTTC.

This clonotype was observed a few times. The chain couples TRBV20-1 to TRBJ2-7; the D is unclear. This CDR3 comprises 11 residues. Trimming stripped 1 base from V and 5 bases from J, with 6 bases between. Germline V lookup: CDR1 DFQATT, CDR2 SNEGSKA (reference sequence). CDR3 DNA sequence: TGCAGTGCTAGAGCGGCCCACGAGCAGTACTTC. Its translation: CSARAAHEQYF.

The rearrangement joins TRBV4-3 to TRBJ2-1; TRBD1 or TRBD2 may be the D gene (5 bases each). There are 13 residues in the CDR3. Trimming cost V 2 bases and J 10 bases, with 12 bases left between them. Germline V CDR1 and CDR2: LGHNA, YSLEER. CDR3 amino acids: CASSQSRGQEQFF. DNA for the CDR3: TGCGCCAGCAGCCAAAGCCGGGGCCAGGAGCAGTTCTTC.

This chain connects TRBV7-3 to TRBJ1-1, with D tentatively TRBD1 (5 bases). Between the trimmed V and J ends, which lost 1 base and 4 bases, there was a span of 13 bases. The CDR3 runs to 15 residues. Germline V gene data show CDR1 as SGHTA and CDR2 as FQGTGA. The CDR3 loop is CASSLRPGQSTEAFF. The DNA of the CDR3 is TGTGCCAGCAGCTTAAGGCCGGGGCAGAGCACTGAAGCTTTCTTT.

This clonotype was seen at least ten times. V is TRBV4-3 and J is TRBJ2-7; TRBD2 agrees at 12 bases. CDR3 size: 15 residues. The V segment lost 1 base and the J segment 6 bases; nucleotides outside the gene matches: 4. The V gene's germline CDR1 is LGHNA and CDR2 YSLEER. The chain's CDR3 is CASSQGLAGVTEQYF. The CDR3 DNA is TGCGCCAGCAGCCAAGGACTAGCGGGAGTGACCGAGCAGTACTTC.

The J gene is TRBJ1-4, the V gene TRBV2, with a weak D call TRBD1 (5 bases). Trimming shortened V by 6 bases and J by 0 bases, and 14 bases separated the two germline ends. The CDR3 is 16 amino acids. Germline V lookup: CDR1 SNHLY, CDR2 FYNNEI. In DNA, the CDR3 is TGTGCCAGCAGGCCAAGTAGGACATCAACTAATGAAAAACTGTTTTTT. Translated: CASRPSRTSTNEKLFF.

This clonotype was counted between two and nine times. V and J are TRBV29-1 and TRBJ2-5; TRBD1 might be the D (5 bases). The J call may not be correct, given that the DNA end is closer to TRBJ2-7. Germline V gene data show CDR1 as SQVTM and CDR2 as ANQGSEA. The CDR3 is 13 residues long. The CDR3, as DNA: TGCAGCGTTGAAGTGCAGGGTCCCTACGAGCAGTACTTC. It translates to CSVEVQGPYEQYF.

The chain uses TRBV7-9 and TRBJ2-1; a weak D match, TRBD1 (6 bases). The CDR3 spans 16 residues. V shed 6 bases and J shed 9 bases, with 24 bases lying between them. Germline assignment: CDR1 SEHNR and CDR2 FQNEAQ (reference sequence). As DNA, the CDR3 is TGTGCCAGCAGACCTACCAGTAAGGGGGAGTCTGCTGAGCAGTTCTTC. Translation gives CASRPTSKGESAEQFF.

The CDR3 coding sequence is TGCAGTGCTGGGGACGGTTACCAAGAGACCCAGTACTTC. As protein: CSAGDGYQETQYF. The chain links TRBV20-1 to TRBJ2-5, with D perhaps TRBD1 or TRBD2 (5 bases each). The CDR3 totals 13 residues. Germline-derived CDR1 and CDR2 are DFQATT and SNEGSKA (reference sequence). V lost 5 bases, J lost 0 bases, and 10 bases lay in between.

The chain couples TRBV3-1 to TRBJ1-2; 12 nucleotides match TRBD1. The germline V gene encodes CDR1 LGHDT and CDR2 YNNKEL (reference sequence). Trimming took 3 bases from V and 8 from J; bases not matched to a gene: 10. The length of the CDR3 is 16 residues. The CDR3 region has the DNA TGTGCCAGCAGCCAGGCCTCTACCGGGACAGGGGGCGGCTACACCTTC. Translation gives CASSQASTGTGGGYTF.

The chain recombines TRBV29-1 with TRBJ2-2; D not resolved. Looked up from germline, CDR1 is SQVTM and CDR2 is ANQGSEA. Trimming removed 6 bases at V and 7 bases at J, with 15 bases between. CDR3 size: 13 residues. DNA of the CDR3: TGCAGCGTAATGATGAACCCTGGCGGGGAGCTGTTTTTT. It specifies CSVMMNPGGELFF.

The sample holds a few counts of this clonotype. V and J are TRBV2 and TRBJ2-1; D is tentatively TRBD1 or TRBD2 (6 bases each). With 0 bases removed from V and 10 bases from J, the gap between germline ends came to 10 bases. Germline CDR1 SNHLY, CDR2 FYNNEI. The CDR3 loop spans 13 amino acids. CDR3: CASSEARGAEQFF. The CDR3 DNA sequence: TGTGCCAGCAGTGAAGCTAGGGGGGCCGAGCAGTTCTTC.